This T cell receptor (beta chain) originates from a study of monozygotic twins with inflammatory bowel disease. Findings of the study overall: By inverse Simpson index, TCRbeta diversity was lower in IBD patients than in healthy co-twins.

CDR1 and CDR2 from the germline V gene are SGHRS and YFSETQ. This CDR3 is built from 11 residues. As for this clonotype: Its specificity is not known.

For both chains, the TCRalpha and TCRbeta cDNA went through two nested PCRs of approximately 17 and 9 cycles. Reanalyzing the 5' RACE reads, TCRdb keeps one entry per CDR3 protein, without DNA. Seen in this sample are over 90,000 distinct CDR3 sequences; the ten most common clones hold under 2.5%. The sample was blood. V gene TRBV5-1 combines with J gene TRBJ2-7. This sequence was found in a human donor with ulcerative colitis or Crohn's disease, or a healthy co-twin of an affected twin (not recorded which). CDR3 loop: CASSLEAEQYF.